The following is a T cell receptor beta chain sequence with its context. Its antigen remains unknown. Assay: immunoSEQ multiplex PCR; the TCRdb copy retains only in-frame clones and omits some. The sample holds approximately 50,000 clones, roughly four fifths seen once. This specimen belongs to a study of a mutant IDH1 vaccine in newly diagnosed glioma. In the study overall: Radiotherapy, temozolomide, or both had been given previously, and both were given to most.

The time point: week 47, end of study. Every single dose of the vaccine, 300 ug of mutant IDH1 20-mer peptide, came with topical imiquimod. This TCR came from a woman in her forties or fifties with glioma. Sequencing used PBMCs, obtained from a glioma patient whose treatment included an IDH1 peptide vaccine.

CDR3 sequence (DNA): TGTGCCAGCAGCTTAGTTCAGGTCTACACAGATACGCAGTATTTT. This codes for CASSLVQVYTDTQYF. The chain links TRBV11-2 to TRBJ2-3; no clear D gene. The CDR3 loop spans 15 amino acids. The V gene lost 1 base and the J gene lost 2 bases, with 10 bases spanning the gap. The germline V gene has CDR1 SGHAT and CDR2 FQNNGV.